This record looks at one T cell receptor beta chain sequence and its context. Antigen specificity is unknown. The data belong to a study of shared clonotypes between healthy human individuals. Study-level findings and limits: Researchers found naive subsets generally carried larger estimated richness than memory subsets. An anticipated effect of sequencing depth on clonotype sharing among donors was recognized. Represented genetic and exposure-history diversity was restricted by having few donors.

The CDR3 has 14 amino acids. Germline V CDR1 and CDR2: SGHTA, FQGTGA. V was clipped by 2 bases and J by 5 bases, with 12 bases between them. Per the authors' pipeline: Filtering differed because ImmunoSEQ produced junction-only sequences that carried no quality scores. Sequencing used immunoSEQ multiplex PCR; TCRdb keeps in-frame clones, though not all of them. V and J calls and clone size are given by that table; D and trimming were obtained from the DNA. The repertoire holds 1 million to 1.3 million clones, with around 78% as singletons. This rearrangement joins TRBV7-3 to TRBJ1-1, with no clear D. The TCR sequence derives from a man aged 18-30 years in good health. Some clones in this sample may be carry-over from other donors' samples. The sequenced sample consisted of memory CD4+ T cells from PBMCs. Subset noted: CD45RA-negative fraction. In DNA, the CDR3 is TGTGCCAGCAGCTTAGATCCGGGTCGTACTGAAGCTTTCTTT. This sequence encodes CASSLDPGRTEAFF. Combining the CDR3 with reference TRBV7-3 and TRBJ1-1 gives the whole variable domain GAGVSQTPSNKVTEKGKYVELRCDPISGHTALYWYRQSLGQGPEFLIYFQGTGAADDSGLPNDRFFAVRPEGSVSTLKIQRTERGDSAVYLCASSLDPGRTEAFFGQGTRLTVV.